The clone carrying this TCR beta chain was seen a single time. This record belongs to a study of shared clonotypes between healthy human individuals. V was shortened by 2 bases and J by 6 bases, with 15 bases between the two germline ends. The CDR3 extends over 15 amino acids. Germline values: CDR1 SGHDT, CDR2 YYEEEE. Genomic DNA belonging to each subset was distributed in equal measure over several immunoSEQ plates. Unsorted PBMC samples were amplified in replicate PCRs containing 300 ng DNA, roughly 33,000 T cell genomes. DNA from unsorted PBMC was sequenced on ten immunoSEQ deep assay plates. Some clones are missing from TCRdb's copy, which holds only in-frame ones; the method was immunoSEQ multiplex PCR. The sample records fewer than 600,000 clones, less than 85% being singletons.

V usage is TRBV5-6 and J usage is TRBJ2-1; TRBD2 is a possible D gene (6 bases). Sequencing was performed on PBMCs. The TCR originated in a woman in her thirties or forties in good health. Some clones in this sample may be carry-over from other donors' samples. As DNA, the CDR3 is TGTGCCAGCAGCTTTAAGCTCCGCGGGGTCAATGAGCAGTTCTTC. Its protein product is CASSFKLRGVNEQFF.